This T cell receptor beta chain was identified in a study of blood T cell repertoires in COVID-19. Study-wide background: Sources were T cells, B-cell-depleted T cells, or PBMCs; the material itself was cDNA or gDNA.

TCRdb's table, derived via immunoSEQ multiplex PCR, lists solely in-frame clones and lacks some. Of a few hundred thousand clones in the sample, roughly 89% were seen once. The germline V gene encodes CDR1 SGHTA and CDR2 FQGNSA. Trimming removed 3 bases at V and 7 bases at J, with 10 bases between. This CDR3 comprises 13 residues. The chain couples TRBV7-2 to TRBJ2-1; D remains ambiguous. Sequenced sample: peripheral blood. The source is a woman between 40 and 50 years old who had recovered from COVID-19. The CDR3 loop reads CASSFVLRNEQFF. The CDR3 coding sequence is TGTGCCAGCAGCTTCGTTCTACGAAATGAGCAGTTCTTC.